A single T cell receptor beta chain is shown here with its context. There is no known antigen for this receptor. Being one base from a much bigger clone, this may be a read error. The data belong to a study of T cells in Graves' hyperthyroidism and ophthalmopathy (dated by TCRdb to about 2019). Context from the whole study: Peripheral blood was sampled at the time of initial diagnosis, prior to any treatment. To identify TCR V-J signatures that set the groups apart, the researchers used a discovery cohort of approximately 98 patients, made up of around 40 with Graves' ophthalmopathy and 57 with stable Graves' hyperthyroidism. Prospective prediction of ophthalmopathy was tested in an independent validation cohort of approximately 19 hyperthyroidism patients and some 17 patients who later progressed to ophthalmopathy. The 100 discovery patients were divided at random into training and test sets in a 7:3 ratio. In addition, the study compared T-cell repertoires in thyroid tissue and in blood from five to seven Graves' hyperthyroidism patients. After sampling, hyperthyroidism patients received methimazole starting at 30 mg daily, and ophthalmopathy patients received high-dose intravenous methylprednisolone. TCR Vbeta CDR3 sequencing of around 130 peripheral blood samples (43 ophthalmopathy, approximately 80 hyperthyroidism and approximately 17 progressor patients) is reported in the paper.

The investigation overall reported the following: No statistical method was used to set the sample size in advance, and investigators knew the group allocation. Most expanded thyroid clonotypes (frequency above 0.001) were also detected in blood, suggesting blood repertoires may reflect thyroid immune responses. During validation, the model predicted progression to ophthalmopathy a median of around 6 months ahead of onset, with around 71% sensitivity and more than 72% specificity. In cross-validation, a model built on a 13 V-J signature told ophthalmopathy apart from stable hyperthyroidism with 85% to 90% sensitivity and roughly 83% specificity, and in testing the same model reached 80%/75%.

Trimming leaves V shorter by 5 bases and J shorter by 9 bases, with the junction holding 15 bases beyond the gene matches. Reading from cysteine to valine, the CDR3 counts 15 amino acids. The DNA shown is the 45-base CDR3, in frame from base 1. Stable Graves' hyperthyroidism was defined as no progression to ophthalmopathy during 18 months of follow-up. Hyperthyroidism patients were newly diagnosed, had a disease duration of under 2 months, and were aged 18 to 65 years. The study excluded patients with uncontrolled infections, other autoimmune diseases, pregnancy or lactation. Diagnoses relied on clinical symptoms, serum thyroxine and TRAb, thyroid ultrasound and orbital computed tomography. PBMCs were isolated from 10 ml of fresh peripheral blood by Ficoll-Paque density gradient centrifugation. Total RNA was extracted using Trizol reagent, and RNA quality was assessed on an Agilent 2100 Bioanalyzer.

TCR beta CDR3 regions were amplified from RNA transcripts. For the first round of RT-PCR on the TCR CDR3, the HTBI primer set was used together with the Qiagen OneStep RT-PCR kit. A second multiplex PCR round built the libraries, followed by size selection and purification. Paired-end sequencing of the libraries was performed with 100 bp reads on an Illumina HiSeq2000. Turning to the authors' computational methods: SOAPnuke was used to process the raw data, throwing out any read that contained adapters or uncalled bases, had a mean Phred below 15, or lacked an exact constant-primer or identifier match. High-quality paired reads were merged using COPE v1.2.5, and each unique nucleotide sequence was defined as a clonotype. MiTCR v1.1 was used to align clonotypes to the IMGT TRBV, TRBD and TRBJ reference segments. Only V-J combinations with frequency above 0.0001, covering 98% to 99.2% of repertoires, were analysed. A TCS score was defined as the ratio of F50 (clonal expansion) to E x V (chaos), with BLOSUM62-based TCRdist applied between CDR3 peptides within each V-J. Welch's t-statistics and random forest reduced 450 to 600 V-J features to around 14, which were used in a naive Bayes classifier (R e1071). TCRdb itself trimmed the public reads at Q25 with fastp, ran MiXCR and retained productive beta chains. Merged by CDR3 protein, the rows form single entries marked with the most common genes and DNA. None of the V and J calls come from the authors' own analysis; TCRdb made them. Within this sample are 350,000 or so distinct CDR3 sequences, with 15% to 20% of them counted one time only. Of the sample, about 49% is held by the ten largest clones.

The clonotype originates from a woman aged 45-59 years with Graves' hyperthyroidism. The sequence joins TRBV12-3 or TRBV12-4 to TRBJ2-7; TRBD1 matches 8 bases in the middle. Sequencing was performed on blood. The CDR3 has the sequence CASSLHRGVIAGQYV. The bases are TGTGCCAGCAGTCTTCACAGGGGGGTAATTGCGGGGCAGTACGTC.